This T cell receptor (beta chain) was recorded in a study of blood T cell repertoires in COVID-19. The repertoire was sequenced with immunoSEQ multiplex PCR; TCRdb's copy has only in-frame clones and lacks some. The sample consists of roughly 300,000 clones, 85% of them appearing once. CDR3 length: 12 residues. Trimming removed 5 bases at V and 10 bases at J, with 14 bases between. Germline CDR1 is WSHSY and CDR2 is SAAADI. Participants were aged about 18 to 95 years, lived in around 22 US areas, and enrolled virtually. The sequence was obtained from a woman aged 50 to 65 who had recovered from COVID-19. The chain links TRBV10-2 to TRBJ1-1; D call uncertain. What was sequenced was PBMCs or T cells enriched from blood (not recorded which). The CDR3 DNA follows: TGCGCCAGCAGTAGAAAGCAAGAGAGAGCTTTCTTT. Translating it yields CASSRKQERAFF.